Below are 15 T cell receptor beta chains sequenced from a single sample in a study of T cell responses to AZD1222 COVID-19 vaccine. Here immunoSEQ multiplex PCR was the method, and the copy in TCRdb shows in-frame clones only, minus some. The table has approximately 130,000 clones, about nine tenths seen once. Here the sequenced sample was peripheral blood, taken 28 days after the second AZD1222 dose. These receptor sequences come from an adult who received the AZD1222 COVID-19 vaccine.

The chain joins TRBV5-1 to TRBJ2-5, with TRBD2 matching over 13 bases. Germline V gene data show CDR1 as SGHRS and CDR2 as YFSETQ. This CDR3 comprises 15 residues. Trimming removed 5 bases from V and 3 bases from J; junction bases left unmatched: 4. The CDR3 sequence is CASRPGLAGEETQYF. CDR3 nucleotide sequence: TGCGCCAGCAGGCCTGGACTAGCGGGAGAAGAGACCCAGTACTTC.

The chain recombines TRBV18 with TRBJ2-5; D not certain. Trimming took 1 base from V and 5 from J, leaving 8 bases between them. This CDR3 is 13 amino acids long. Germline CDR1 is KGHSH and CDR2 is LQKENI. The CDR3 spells CASSPQPGETQYF. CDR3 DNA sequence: TGTGCCAGCTCACCACAACCAGGCGAGACCCAGTACTTC.

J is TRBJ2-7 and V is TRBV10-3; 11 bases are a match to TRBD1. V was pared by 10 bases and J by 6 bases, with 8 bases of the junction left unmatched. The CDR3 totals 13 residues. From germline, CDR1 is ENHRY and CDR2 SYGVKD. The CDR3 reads CATERTGGGEQYF. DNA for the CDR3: TGTGCCACCGAAAGGACAGGGGGCGGCGAGCAGTACTTC.

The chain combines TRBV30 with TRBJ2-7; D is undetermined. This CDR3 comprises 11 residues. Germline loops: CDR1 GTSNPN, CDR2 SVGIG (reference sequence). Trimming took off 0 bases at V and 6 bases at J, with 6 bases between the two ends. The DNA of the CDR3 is TGTGCCTGGAGTGTAGCTGGCGAGCAGTACTTC. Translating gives CAWSVAGEQYF.

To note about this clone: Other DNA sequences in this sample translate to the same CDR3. CDR3 DNA sequence: TGCAGCGTTGACACAGATACGCAGTATTTT. Its protein product is CSVDTDTQYF. The chain carries TRBV29-1 and TRBJ2-3; no firm D call. This CDR3 has 10 amino acids. The germline CDR1 and CDR2 sequences are SQVTM and ANQGSEA. V lost 3 bases and J 2 bases, leaving 0 bases between the germline ends.

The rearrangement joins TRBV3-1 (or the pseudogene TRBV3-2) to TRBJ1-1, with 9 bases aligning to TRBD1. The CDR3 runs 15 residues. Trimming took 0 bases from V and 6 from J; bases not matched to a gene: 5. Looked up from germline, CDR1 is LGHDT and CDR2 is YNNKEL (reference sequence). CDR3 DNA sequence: TGTGCCAGCAGCCAAGATGGAGGACAGGGGTCTGAAGCTTTCTTT. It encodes CASSQDGGQGSEAFF.

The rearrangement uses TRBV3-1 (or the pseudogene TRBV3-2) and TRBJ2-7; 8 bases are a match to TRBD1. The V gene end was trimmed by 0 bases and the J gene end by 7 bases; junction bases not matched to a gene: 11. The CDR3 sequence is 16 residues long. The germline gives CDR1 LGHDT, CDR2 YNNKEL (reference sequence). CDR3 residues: CASSQDLRQGLGEQYF. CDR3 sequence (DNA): TGTGCCAGCAGCCAAGATCTGCGACAGGGGCTTGGGGAGCAGTACTTC.

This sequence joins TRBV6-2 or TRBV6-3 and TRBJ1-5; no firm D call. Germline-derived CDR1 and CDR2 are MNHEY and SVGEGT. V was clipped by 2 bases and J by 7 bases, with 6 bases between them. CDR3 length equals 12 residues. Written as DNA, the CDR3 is TGTGCCAGCAGTTACCCGGGACAGCCCCAGCATTTT. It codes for CASSYPGQPQHF.

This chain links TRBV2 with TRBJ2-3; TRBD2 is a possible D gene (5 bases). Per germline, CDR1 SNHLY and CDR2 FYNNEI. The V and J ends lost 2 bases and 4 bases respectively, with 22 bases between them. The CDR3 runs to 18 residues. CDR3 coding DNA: TGTGCCAGCAGTGAAAATAGTCTAGCCGGCTGGACCCCAGATACGCAGTATTTT. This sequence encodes CASSENSLAGWTPDTQYF.

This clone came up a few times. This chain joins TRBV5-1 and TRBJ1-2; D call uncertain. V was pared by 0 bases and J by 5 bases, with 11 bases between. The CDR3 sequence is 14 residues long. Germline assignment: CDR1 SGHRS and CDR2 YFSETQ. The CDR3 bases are TGCGCCAGCAGCTTGGACGGGAATGGGTATGGCTACACCTTC. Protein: CASSLDGNGYGYTF.

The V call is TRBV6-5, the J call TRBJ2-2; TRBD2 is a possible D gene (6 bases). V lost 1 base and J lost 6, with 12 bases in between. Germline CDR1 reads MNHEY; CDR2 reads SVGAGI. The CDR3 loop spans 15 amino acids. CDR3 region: CASSYYAGLAGELFF. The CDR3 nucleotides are TGTGCCAGCAGTTACTATGCGGGGCTTGCCGGGGAGCTGTTTTTT.

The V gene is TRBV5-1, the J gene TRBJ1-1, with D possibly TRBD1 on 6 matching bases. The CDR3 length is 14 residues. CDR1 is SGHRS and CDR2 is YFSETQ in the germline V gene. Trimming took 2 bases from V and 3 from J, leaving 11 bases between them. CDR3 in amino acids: CASSFRGAHTEAFF. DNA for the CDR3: TGCGCCAGCAGCTTTCGGGGGGCCCACACTGAAGCTTTCTTT.

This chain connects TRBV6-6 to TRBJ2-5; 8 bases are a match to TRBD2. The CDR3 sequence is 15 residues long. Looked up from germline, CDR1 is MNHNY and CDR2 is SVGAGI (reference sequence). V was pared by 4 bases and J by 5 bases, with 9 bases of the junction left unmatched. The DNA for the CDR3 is TGTGCCAGCAGTTCCCCTAGGGCTAGCGGGGAGACCCAGTACTTC. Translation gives CASSSPRASGETQYF.

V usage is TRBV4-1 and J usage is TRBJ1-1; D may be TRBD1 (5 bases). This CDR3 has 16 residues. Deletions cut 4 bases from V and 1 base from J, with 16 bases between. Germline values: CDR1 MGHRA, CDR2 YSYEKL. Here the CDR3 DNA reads TGCGCCAGCAGCCCCCCATCGATGGGACCGAACACTGAAGCTTTCTTT. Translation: CASSPPSMGPNTEAFF.

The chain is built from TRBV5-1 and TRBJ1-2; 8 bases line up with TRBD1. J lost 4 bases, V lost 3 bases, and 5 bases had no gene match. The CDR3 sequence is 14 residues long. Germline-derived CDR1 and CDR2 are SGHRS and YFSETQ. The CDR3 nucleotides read TGCGCCAGCAGCTGGACTGACAGGGGCTATGGCTACACCTTC. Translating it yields CASSWTDRGYGYTF.